A single sample gave rise to the 15 T cell receptor beta chains below, sequenced in a study of blood T cells in healthy people across ages. Using a J-beta primer mix together with a sample-barcoded 5' primer, a second PCR was run for roughly 6 to 12 cycles. TCRdb passed the 5' RACE reads through MiXCR, listing each CDR3 protein once. The sample records roughly 1,300,000 distinct CDR3 sequences, roughly 60% being singletons. Specimen: blood. Receptor source: a man aged 18 to 30 in good health.

The chain recombines TRBV21-1 with TRBJ2-5; the D call in the table, TRBD1, was not verified against the DNA. TRBV21-1 is designated a pseudogene. The CDR3 consists of 17 residues. The CDR3 sequence is CASSKVRDRGERETQYF. CDR3 bases: TGTGCCAGCAGCAAAGTCCGGGACAGGGGTGAGAGAGAGACCCAGTACTTC.

This clonotype turned up a few times. The genes are TRBV4-3 and TRBJ2-3; 7 bases map to TRBD1. CDR3 length: 16 residues. With V trimmed by 0 bases and J by 1 base, 4 bases remained unmatched. Germline loops: CDR1 LGHNA, CDR2 YSLEER. The chain's CDR3 is CASSQDRQGGTDTQYF. CDR3 sequence (DNA): TGCGCCAGCAGCCAAGATCGGCAGGGGGGCACAGATACGCAGTATTTT.

This clonotype was detected only a few times. For the CDR3, the DNA is TGTGCCAGCAGTCAGGGGGCGCGGGTCGGCAATGAGCAGTTCTTC. Translation: CASSQGARVGNEQFF. The rearrangement links TRBV12-3 or TRBV12-4 to TRBJ2-1, with 8 bases fitting TRBD1. V was pared by 5 bases and J by 6 bases, with 9 bases of the junction left unmatched. The length of the CDR3 is 15 residues.

J is TRBJ2-5 and V is TRBV6-4; D is perhaps TRBD2 (6 bases). The germline V gene encodes CDR1 MRHNA and CDR2 SNTAGT. Trimming pared 6 bases from V and 11 bases from J, leaving 22 bases between. This CDR3 region has 14 residues. The CDR3 DNA is TGTGCCAGCAGGAGCGGGCCGACCTACAATGAGCAGTACTTC. This gives the protein CASRSGPTYNEQYF.

On this clonotype: The junction shows a germline mismatch at one end, possibly a read error. The V call is TRBV10-3, the J call TRBJ2-1; 9 bases fit TRBD1. This CDR3 contains 17 residues. Germline CDR1 reads ENHRY; CDR2 reads SYGVKD. CDR3 amino acids: CVIHPGRGQGQYNEQFF. The CDR3 DNA is TGTGTCATCCATCCCGGCAGGGGACAGGGCCAGTACAATGAGCAGTTCTTC.

The J gene is TRBJ2-3, the V gene TRBV11-2; 7 positions match TRBD1. The CDR3 length is 14 residues. CDR1 and CDR2 from the germline V gene are SGHAT and FQNNGV. Losses at the gene ends were 7 bases for V and 4 bases for J; bases not matched to a gene: 8. DNA for the CDR3: TGTGCCAGCACCACCCAGGGGGTTCCAGATACGCAGTATTTT. Amino acid sequence: CASTTQGVPDTQYF.

This clonotype has at least ten counts. The CDR3 spells CSARELRDSEAQPQHF. CDR3 nucleotide sequence: TGCAGTGCTAGAGAGCTCCGGGACAGCGAAGCGCAGCCCCAGCATTTT. The V call is TRBV20-1, the J call TRBJ1-5; 7 nucleotides line up with TRBD1. Germline CDR1 is DFQATT and CDR2 is SNEGSKA (reference sequence). Trimming at V came to 0 bases and at J to 7 bases, leaving 12 bases not matched to a gene. The CDR3 loop spans 16 amino acids.

V usage is TRBV15 and J usage is TRBJ1-2; possible D gene TRBD1, 6 bases. Trimming left V 0 bases short and J 1 base short, with 15 bases between. The germline V gene encodes CDR1 LNHNV and CDR2 YYDKDF (reference sequence). This CDR3 spans 17 amino acids. The CDR3 loop reads CATSRDRGAGRNYGYTF. Here the CDR3 DNA reads TGTGCCACCAGCAGAGATCGGGGGGCAGGGCGTAACTATGGCTACACCTTC.

The chain employs TRBV4-1 and TRBJ2-1; TRBD1 might be the D (5 bases). The V gene's germline CDR1 is MGHRA and CDR2 YSYEKL. The CDR3 loop spans 13 amino acids. Between the trimmed V and J ends, which lost 9 bases and 9 bases, there was a span of 18 bases. CDR3 protein: CASKRVADTEQFF. DNA for the CDR3: TGCGCCAGTAAAAGGGTTGCGGACACTGAGCAGTTCTTC.

Concerning this clonotype: The junction departs from germline at one end; a sequencing error may be responsible. The chain links TRBV14 to TRBJ2-7; tentatively, D is TRBD1 or TRBD2 (5 bases each). CDR1 SGHDN and CDR2 FVKESK come from the germline V gene. The CDR3 spans 15 residues. The CDR3 spells CAGSLGTALVDEQYF. The DNA of the CDR3 is TGTGCCGGCAGCCTGGGGACGGCCTTGGTCGACGAGCAGTACTTC.

V and J are TRBV6-2 or TRBV6-3 and TRBJ2-4; 8 nucleotides align to TRBD2. The tail of the sequence fits TRBJ2-5 better, so the J call may be wrong. The CDR3 runs 14 residues. In germline, CDR1 is MNHEY, CDR2 SVGEGT. CDR3 DNA sequence: TGTGCCAGCAGTGGGACTAGTTTCTGGGAGACCCAGTACTTC. It yields the protein CASSGTSFWETQYF.

The chain recombines TRBV11-2 with TRBJ1-4; tentative D call: TRBD1 (6 bases). The CDR3 has 16 residues. V was shortened by 5 bases and J by 4 bases, with 17 bases between the two germline ends. CDR1 and CDR2 from the germline V gene are SGHAT and FQNNGV. The CDR3: CASSPPGGGDNEKLFF. CDR3 nucleotide sequence: TGTGCCAGCAGCCCCCCCGGGGGCGGGGATAATGAAAAACTGTTTTTT. The full variable domain, completed using reference TRBV11-2 and TRBJ1-4, is EAGVAQSPRYKIIEKRQSVAFWCNPISGHATLYWYQQILGQGPKLLIQFQNNGVVDDSQLPKDRFSAERLKGVDSTLKIQPAKLEDSAVYLCASSPPGGGDNEKLFFGSGTQLSVL.

This rearrangement joins TRBV25-1 to TRBJ1-1; D is undetermined. In germline, CDR1 is MGHDK, CDR2 SYGVNS. The CDR3 extends over 13 amino acids. Trimming shortened V by 7 bases and J by 9 bases, and 18 bases separated the two germline ends. The CDR3 region has the DNA TGTGCCAGCACCCTATCCCGATCGGATCAAGCTTTCTTT. This encodes CASTLSRSDQAFF.

In regard to this clonotype: At one end, the junction sequence differs from germline, possibly due to a read error. This rearrangement joins TRBV24-1 to TRBJ2-5, with D possibly TRBD1 on 6 matching bases. This CDR3 is 16 amino acids long. Looked up from germline, CDR1 is KGHDR and CDR2 is SFDVKD. Here the CDR3 DNA reads TGCGCCACCAGTGATACAGACAGGTCGGGGCAAGAGACCCAGTACTTC. This sequence encodes CATSDTDRSGQETQYF.

Only a few counts were recorded for this clonotype. The chain is built from TRBV9 and TRBJ2-4; a possible D gene is TRBD2 (6 bases). The V and J ends lost 3 bases and 0 bases respectively, with 13 bases between them. Looked up from germline, CDR1 is SGDLS and CDR2 is YYNGEE. CDR3 length equals 16 residues. The CDR3: CASSAGTGLAKNIQYF. The CDR3 coding sequence is TGTGCCAGCAGCGCCGGGACTGGACTAGCCAAAAACATTCAGTACTTC.